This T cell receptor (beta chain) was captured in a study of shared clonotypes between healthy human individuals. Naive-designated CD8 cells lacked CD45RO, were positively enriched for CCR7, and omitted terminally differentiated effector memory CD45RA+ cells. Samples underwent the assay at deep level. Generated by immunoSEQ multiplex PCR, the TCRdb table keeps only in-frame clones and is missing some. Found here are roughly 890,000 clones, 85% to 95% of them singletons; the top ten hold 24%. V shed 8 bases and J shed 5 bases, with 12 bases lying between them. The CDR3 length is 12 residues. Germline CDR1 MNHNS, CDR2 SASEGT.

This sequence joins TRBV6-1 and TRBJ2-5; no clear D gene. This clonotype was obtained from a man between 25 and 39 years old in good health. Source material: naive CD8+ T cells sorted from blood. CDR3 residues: CASGKSDETQYF. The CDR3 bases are TGTGCCAGCGGGAAGTCGGATGAGACCCAGTACTTC.